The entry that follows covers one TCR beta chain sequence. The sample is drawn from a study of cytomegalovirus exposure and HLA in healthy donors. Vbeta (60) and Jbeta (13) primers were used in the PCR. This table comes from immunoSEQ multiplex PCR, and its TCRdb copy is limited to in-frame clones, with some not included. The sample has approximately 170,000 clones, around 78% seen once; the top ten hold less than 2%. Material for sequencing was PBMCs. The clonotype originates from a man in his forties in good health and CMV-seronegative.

CDR3 coding DNA: TGTGCCAGCAGGTCTCTAGGGGACGGGAGGCATGGCTACACCTTC. It codes for CASRSLGDGRHGYTF. The V gene is TRBV27, the J gene TRBJ1-2, with D maybe TRBD1 (5 bases). Trimming took 6 bases from V and 6 from J, leaving 20 bases between them. The CDR3 spans 15 residues. The germline V gene has CDR1 MNHEY and CDR2 SMNVEV (reference sequence).